This T cell receptor beta chain was identified during a study of long-term antiretroviral therapy in people with HIV. About the study: The oldest samples precede the 2015 immediate-ART recommendation by about a decade.

The CDR3 loop spans 13 amino acids. CDR1 and CDR2 from the germline V gene are SSHAT and FNYEAQ (reference sequence). As to this clone: Its antigen is unidentified. At one end, the junction sequence differs from germline, possibly due to a read error.

Researchers ran immunoSEQ v3.0 at survey level. The method was immunoSEQ multiplex PCR; TCRdb's version includes in-frame clones alone and lacks a portion of them. The table lists 10,000 or so clones, roughly four fifths of them singletons. Study outcomes and limitations: Those clones which expanded before ART made up the dominant part of the repertoire at all time points. Missing from the dataset were any data on ART adherence, viral resistance or therapy changes. Transplant donor controls retained higher diversity, though diversity increased after ART.

The chain links TRBV7-7 to TRBJ2-5, with a possible D match to TRBD1 (6 bases). The receptor's source is a man aged 35-49 years with HIV. The sequencing used unsorted PBMCs, collected 0.7 years after starting antiretroviral therapy. CDR3 in DNA: TGTGCTAGCAGTTCGGACAGACAAGAGACCCAGTACTTC. Its protein is CASSSDRQETQYF. Variable domain in full (rest from reference TRBV7-7 and TRBJ2-5): GAGVSQSPRYKVTKRGQDVTLRCDPISSHATLYWYQQALGQGPEFLTYFNYEAQPDKSGLPSDRFSAERPEGSISTLTIQRTEQRDSAMYRCASSSDRQETQYFGPGTRLLVL.